This entry features one T cell receptor (beta chain) sequence. Its target antigen remains unknown. Per-base quality was not reported, and no clone a single base away is much larger than it. The immunoSEQ multiplex PCR, with forward primers for 54 TRBV segments and reverse primers for 13 TRBJ segments, was used to amplify TCRB CDR3 regions. Pre-culture CD4+ samples were sequenced at deep resolution, targeting 200,000 T cell genomes. Amplicons were sequenced on an Illumina HiSeq System, producing 87 bp reads covering the CDR3. The study's own analysis went as follows. PCR and sequencing errors in the reads were corrected, and CDR3 regions were defined by aligning to IMGT reference sequences. Template and unique rearrangement counts were estimated using synthetic template pools. Clonality was computed by subtracting Pielou's evenness from 1. The Daley-Smith estimator was used to estimate richness. Morisita's index served as the measure of repertoire overlap. Clones found in cultured samples but undetected in the pre-culture repertoire of the corresponding donor were defined as low-abundance clones. TCRdb took over this immuneACCESS table, retaining in-frame rearrangements with V and J assigned. Such tables are incomplete; in checked studies, under half of the missing clones stem from an unresolved V gene, and the remainder is unexplained. D and trimming come from the DNA, and the V and J calls and clone size come from that table. The sample includes more than 90,000 clones, with 90% to 95% observed a single time. About 0.27% of the sample goes to the ten largest clones.

The germline V gene (reference sequence) specifies MNHNY as CDR1 and SVGAGI as CDR2. Taken from cysteine to phenylalanine, the CDR3 has 13 residues. Only the CDR3 portion is preserved as DNA: 39 bases, with reading frame beginning at the first base. Trimming at the junction amounts to 6 bases on V and 7 bases on J, and the germline ends lie 12 bases apart. These data originate in a study of T cell repertoires and HLA-DP antigens (dated by TCRdb to the late 2010s). For context, the study as a whole: The study used an in vitro model of CD4+ T cell alloreactivity against allogeneic HLA-DP presented by transduced HeLa cells. Average DNA input was approximately 200 ng for sorted CD137+CD4+ samples, compared with 1,000 to 1,500 ng for pre-culture CD4+ samples. The three donors, two male and one female, ranged from the 18-to-29 to the 60-to-69 age band. The two alloantigens modelled structurally similar versus dissimilar alloantigens, differing from self at one and approximately 9 peptide-binding groove amino acids, respectively. What the work shows at the level of the full study, not this receptor alone: The study was limited by having just a few donors, by relying on a non-physiological HeLa antigen-presenting system, and by using total CD4+ cells as responders. Clones undetected before culture had an average cumulative frequency of roughly 36% against one allele versus 50.6% against the other. The naive and memory CD4+ repertoires were not analysed as separate populations. Clonality of sorted CD137+ cells was similar against both alloantigens (around 0.41) and much higher than in pre-culture samples (around 0.04).

Magnetic bead negative selection was used to isolate untouched CD4+ T cells from Ficoll-separated PBMC, with purity averaging around 98%. Untouched CD4+ T cells were isolated with magnetic beads from Ficoll-separated PBMC, and a purity of about 98% was reached with negligible CD8+ contamination. Donors were a few healthy blood donors whose buffy coats supplied peripheral blood mononuclear cells. All three donors were CMV seronegative. Genomic DNA was extracted with the DNeasy Blood & Tissue Kit. TCRB sequencing was performed on genomic DNA from sorted CD137+CD4+ cells and pre-culture CD4+ baseline samples from each subject.

The receptor was isolated from a woman between 18 and 29 years old in good health and CMV-seronegative. The chain links TRBV6-6 with TRBJ2-2; TRBD2 is a possible D gene, resting on 5 matching bases. What was sequenced was CD4+ T cells from PBMCs. The sequenced DNA is TGTGCCAGCAGCCTATTACTAGTCGGGGAGCTGTTTTTT. This encodes CASSLLLVGELFF.